These 13 T cell receptor beta chains share one sample of origin, sequenced in a study of blood T cell repertoires in COVID-19 (dated by TCRdb to the early 2020s). The library relied on the immunoSEQ multiplex PCR assay. The table was pulled from immuneACCESS by TCRdb, which kept in-frame rearrangements only. Such tables lose some clones; where checked, under half of the loss comes from unresolved V genes, and the rest has no known cause. The sample has hundreds of thousands of clones on record, roughly 90% of them singletons. The ten biggest clones cover over 4% of the sample. The sequencing sample was made of PBMCs or T cells enriched from blood (not recorded which). The receptors shown here come from a man between 60 and 75 years old who had recovered from COVID-19.

The genes are TRBV27 and TRBJ1-6, with D possibly being TRBD1 (6 bases). V shed 6 bases and J shed 8 bases, with 23 bases lying between them. CDR1 is MNHEY and CDR2 is SMNVEV in the germline V gene (reference sequence). CDR3 size: 17 residues. CDR3 sequence: CASRPHRAYSTDSPLHF. The CDR3 DNA follows: TGTGCCAGCAGACCCCACAGGGCGTATTCTACGGATTCACCCCTCCACTTT.

The V call is TRBV28, the J call TRBJ1-2, with 7 bases identical to TRBD1. This CDR3 has 14 amino acids. V shed 6 bases, J shed 7 bases, and the junction held 11 bases outside the gene matches. Per germline, CDR1 MDHEN and CDR2 SYDVKM. Written as DNA, the CDR3 is TGTGCCAGCAGCCATGACAGGGAATCTAGTGGCTACACCTTC. It is translated as CASSHDRESSGYTF.

The rearrangement uses TRBV25-1 and TRBJ1-4, with 10 positions matching TRBD1. CDR1 is MGHDK and CDR2 is SYGVNS in the germline V gene. CDR3 length: 15 residues. The trim removed 4 bases at V and 6 bases at J, leaving 5 bases unmatched. The CDR3 region has the DNA TGTGCCAGCAGTGGGGCCGGGACAGGGGATGAAAAACTGTTTTTT. Its protein is CASSGAGTGDEKLFF.

With respect to this clone: This CDR3 is also generated by other DNA sequences in the sample. The chain employs TRBV5-1 and TRBJ2-5; D call uncertain. Germline-derived CDR1 and CDR2 are SGHRS and YFSETQ. This CDR3 is built from 13 residues. Trimming stripped 0 bases from V and 2 bases from J, with 5 bases between. This chain's CDR3 is CASSLGQQETQYF. The DNA of the CDR3 is TGCGCCAGCAGCTTGGGGCAGCAAGAGACCCAGTACTTC.

V usage is TRBV11-2 and J usage is TRBJ2-1; 13 bases fit TRBD2. This CDR3 comprises 18 residues. Germline V gene lookup returns CDR1 SGHAT and CDR2 FQNNGV. The V and J ends lost 5 bases and 0 bases, in that order; junction bases with no gene match: 7. This CDR3 is CASSPRTSGSGSYNEQFF. CDR3 DNA: TGTGCCAGCAGCCCACGGACTAGCGGGAGTGGCTCCTACAATGAGCAGTTCTTC.

The genes are TRBV7-9 and TRBJ1-6; 9 bases align to TRBD1. CDR3 length: 14 amino acids. The V gene end was trimmed by 3 bases and the J gene end by 10 bases; junction bases not matched to a gene: 4. Germline CDR1 reads SEHNR; CDR2 reads FQNEAQ (reference sequence). The DNA for the CDR3 is TGTGCCAGCAGCTTGGACAGGGGAGGCTCACCCCTCCACTTT. Its translation: CASSLDRGGSPLHF.

The chain is built from TRBV20-1 and TRBJ1-2; weak D call: TRBD1 (5 bases). The CDR3 sequence is 13 residues long. V gave up 3 bases and J gave up 6 bases, with 14 bases separating them. From germline, CDR1 is DFQATT and CDR2 SNEGSKA (reference sequence). CDR3 residues: CSASLQAYDGYTF. The CDR3 bases are TGCAGTGCTAGTTTACAGGCTTACGATGGCTACACCTTC.

A few counts support this clone. The rearrangement uses TRBV30 and TRBJ1-5, with TRBD1 matching over 7 bases. V lost 0 bases and J lost 7; bases outside the gene matches: 9. Germline V CDR1 and CDR2: GTSNPN, SVGIG (reference sequence). This CDR3 is built from 15 residues. The CDR3 DNA follows: TGTGCCTGGAGTGTACTTACAGGGGTAGGGCAGCCCCAGCATTTT. Translation gives CAWSVLTGVGQPQHF.

The V call is TRBV18, the J call TRBJ1-4, with TRBD1 as a possible D gene (6 bases). Trimming took 5 bases from V and 0 from J, leaving 19 bases between them. CDR1 is KGHSH and CDR2 is LQKENI in the germline V gene. CDR3 length equals 18 residues. The CDR3: CASSKSPGHHSTNEKLFF. Written as DNA, the CDR3 is TGTGCCAGCTCAAAGTCCCCGGGACACCATTCAACTAATGAAAAACTGTTTTTT.

This clone showed up just once. This chain connects TRBV3-1 (or the pseudogene TRBV3-2) to TRBJ1-2; 9 positions agree with TRBD1. This CDR3 is built from 14 residues. The V gene end was trimmed by 4 bases and the J gene end by 8 bases; junction bases not matched to a gene: 8. The germline CDR1 and CDR2 sequences are LGHDT and YNNKEL (reference sequence). CDR3 nucleotide sequence: TGTGCCAGCAGCCCCAAACAGGGGGCTGACGGCTACACCTTC. Its protein is CASSPKQGADGYTF.

The genes are TRBV4-3 and TRBJ1-4, with a possible D match to TRBD1 (5 bases). Trimming took off 1 base at V and 7 bases at J, with 16 bases between the two ends. Germline loops: CDR1 LGHNA, CDR2 YSLEER. This CDR3 is built from 16 residues. This CDR3 reads CASSQAPGRLGEKLFF. Here the CDR3 DNA reads TGCGCCAGCAGCCAAGCCCCAGGGAGGTTAGGTGAAAAACTGTTTTTT.

This clone was counted once. The CDR3 reads CASSLDVRGREKLFF. DNA for the CDR3: TGTGCCAGCAGCTTGGATGTCAGGGGGCGTGAAAAACTGTTTTTT. The chain joins TRBV5-5 to TRBJ1-4; TRBD1 agrees at 8 bases. CDR1 SGHKS and CDR2 YYEKEE come from the germline V gene (reference sequence). The CDR3 has 15 residues. The V segment lost 0 bases and the J segment 7 bases; nucleotides outside the gene matches: 5.

The chain couples TRBV5-1 to TRBJ2-7; TRBD2 matches at 7 bases. V was pared by 2 bases and J by 2 bases, with 10 bases of the junction left unmatched. The germline V gene encodes CDR1 SGHRS and CDR2 YFSETQ. This CDR3 has 16 residues. CDR3 coding DNA: TGCGCCAGCAGCTTCCCCGTCGAGCGGGGAACCTACGAGCAGTACTTC. Protein: CASSFPVERGTYEQYF.